This T cell receptor (beta chain) originates from a study of cytomegalovirus exposure and HLA in healthy donors. Whole-study results and caveats: Earlier analysis found most TCR beta V segments productive about 90% or about 30% of the time. Reports credit the classifier with highly specific, highly sensitive diagnosis of cytomegalovirus status. The study designated 150 or so TCR beta chains cytomegalovirus-associated.

On this clone: As yet, its antigen is unknown.

Germline V CDR1 and CDR2: MRHNA, SNTAGT. This CDR3 is 13 amino acids long. V was shortened by 2 bases and J by 0 bases, with 3 bases between the two germline ends. In the PCR, 60 Vbeta and 13 Jbeta primers were used. The repertoire was sequenced with immunoSEQ multiplex PCR; TCRdb's copy has only in-frame clones and lacks some. The sample yields under 200,000 clones, approximately 75% seen once. This chain links TRBV6-4 with TRBJ2-3; D call uncertain. The source is a girl aged 10 to 17 in good health and CMV-seronegative. Specimen: PBMCs. The CDR3 DNA sequence: TGTGCCAGCAGTGACCTGAGCACAGATACGCAGTATTTT. The encoded protein is CASSDLSTDTQYF.